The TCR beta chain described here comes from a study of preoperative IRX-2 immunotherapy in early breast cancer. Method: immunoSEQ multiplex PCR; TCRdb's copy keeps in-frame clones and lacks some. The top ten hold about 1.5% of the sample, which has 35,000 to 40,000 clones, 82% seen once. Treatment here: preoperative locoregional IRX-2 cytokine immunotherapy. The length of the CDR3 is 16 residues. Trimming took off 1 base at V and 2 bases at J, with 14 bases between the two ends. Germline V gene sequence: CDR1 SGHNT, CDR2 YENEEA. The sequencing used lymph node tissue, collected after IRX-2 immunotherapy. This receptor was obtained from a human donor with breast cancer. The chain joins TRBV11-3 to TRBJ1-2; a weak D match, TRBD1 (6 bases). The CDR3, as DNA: TGTGCCAGCAGCTTAGTAGGGCGTGGACAGAACTATGGCTACACCTTC. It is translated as CASSLVGRGQNYGYTF. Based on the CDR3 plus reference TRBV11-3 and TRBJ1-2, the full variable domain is EAGVVQSPRYKIIEKKQPVAFWCNPISGHNTLYWYLQNLGQGPELLIRYENEEAVDDSQLPKDRFSAERLKGVDSTLKIQPAELGDSAVYLCASSLVGRGQNYGYTFGSGTRLTVV.